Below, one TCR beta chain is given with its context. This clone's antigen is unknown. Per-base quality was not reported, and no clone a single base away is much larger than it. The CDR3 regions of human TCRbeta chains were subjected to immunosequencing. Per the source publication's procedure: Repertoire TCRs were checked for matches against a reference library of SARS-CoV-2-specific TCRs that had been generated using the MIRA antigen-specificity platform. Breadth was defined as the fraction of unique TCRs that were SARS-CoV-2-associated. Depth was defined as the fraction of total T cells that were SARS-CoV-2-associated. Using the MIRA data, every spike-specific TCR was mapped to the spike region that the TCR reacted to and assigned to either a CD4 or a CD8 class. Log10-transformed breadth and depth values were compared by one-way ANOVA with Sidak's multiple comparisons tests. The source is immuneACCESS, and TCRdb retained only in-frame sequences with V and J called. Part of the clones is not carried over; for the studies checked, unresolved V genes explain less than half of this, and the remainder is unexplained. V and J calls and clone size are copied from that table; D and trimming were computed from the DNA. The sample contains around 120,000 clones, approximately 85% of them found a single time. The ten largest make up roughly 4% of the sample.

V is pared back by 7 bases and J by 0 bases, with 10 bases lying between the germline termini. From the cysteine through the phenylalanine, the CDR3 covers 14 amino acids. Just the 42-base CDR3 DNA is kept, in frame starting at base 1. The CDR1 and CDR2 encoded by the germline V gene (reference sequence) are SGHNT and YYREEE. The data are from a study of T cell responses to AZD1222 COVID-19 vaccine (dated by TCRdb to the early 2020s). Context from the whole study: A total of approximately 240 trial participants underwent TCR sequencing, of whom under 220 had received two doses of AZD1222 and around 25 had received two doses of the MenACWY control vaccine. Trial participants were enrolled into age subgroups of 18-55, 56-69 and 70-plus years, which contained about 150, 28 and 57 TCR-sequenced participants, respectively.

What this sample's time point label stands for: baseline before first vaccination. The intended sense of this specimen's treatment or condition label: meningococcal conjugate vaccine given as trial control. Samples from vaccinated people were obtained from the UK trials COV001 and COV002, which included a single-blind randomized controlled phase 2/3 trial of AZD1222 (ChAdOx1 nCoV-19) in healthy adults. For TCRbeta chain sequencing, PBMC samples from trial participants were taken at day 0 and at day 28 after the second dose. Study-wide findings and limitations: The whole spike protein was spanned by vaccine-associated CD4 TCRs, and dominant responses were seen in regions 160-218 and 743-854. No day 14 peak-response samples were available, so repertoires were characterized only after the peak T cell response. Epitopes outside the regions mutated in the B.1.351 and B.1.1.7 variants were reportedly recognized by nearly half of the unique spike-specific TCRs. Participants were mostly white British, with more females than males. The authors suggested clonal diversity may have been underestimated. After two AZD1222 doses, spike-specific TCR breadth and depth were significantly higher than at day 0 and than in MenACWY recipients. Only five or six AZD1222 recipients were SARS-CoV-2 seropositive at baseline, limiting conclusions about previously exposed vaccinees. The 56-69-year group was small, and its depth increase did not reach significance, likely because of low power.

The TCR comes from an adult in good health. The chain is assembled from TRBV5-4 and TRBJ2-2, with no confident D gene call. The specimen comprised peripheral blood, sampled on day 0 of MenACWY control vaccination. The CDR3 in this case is CASAGRTNTGELFF. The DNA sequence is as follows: TGTGCCAGCGCCGGACGGACGAACACCGGGGAGCTGTTTTTT.